This TCR beta chain was captured by sequencing in a study of blood T cell repertoires in COVID-19. Overall study context: The United States, Italy and Spain were the sources of the acute and convalescent COVID-19 samples.

Per the study methods: Amplifying reference gene primers gave estimates of nucleated cell counts. TCRdb keeps only in-frame clones here, not all; method: immunoSEQ multiplex PCR. V, J and clone size were drawn from that table, and D and trimming were deduced from the DNA. The sample yields about 190,000 clones, roughly nine tenths seen once. The CDR3 runs to 13 residues. V lost 4 bases and J lost 2, with 7 bases in between. The germline CDR1 and CDR2 sequences are SGHTA and FQGTGA. This chain links TRBV7-3 with TRBJ2-3, with D uncertain. This sequence was found in a middle-aged man with acute or convalescent COVID-19. The sample taken for sequencing was peripheral blood. CDR3 loop: CASSSSTTDTQYF. In nucleotides, the CDR3 is TGTGCCAGCAGCTCCTCTACCACAGATACGCAGTATTTT.